The clone carrying this TCR beta chain was seen a few times. What it recognizes is unknown. These data originate in a study of beta chain features in type 1 diabetes. Points from the study as a whole: For type 1 diabetes patients, VDJ junctions showed fewer insertions and more deletions. Within each of all four CD4+ subsets, Type 1 diabetes patients had TCRB CDR3s that were moderately but significantly shorter.

The authors reverse transcribed all of the isolated RNA, so sequencing captured expressed TCRB transcripts. The table came from immunoSEQ multiplex PCR; TCRdb's copy has only in-frame clones and leaves some out. There are hundreds of thousands of clones in the sample; about a tenth occur only once, and around 0.018% lies in the top ten. Every donor had blood drawn once into heparin, roughly 0.11 L on average. Cells sorted by CD45RO/CCR7/CD25/CD127/CD95/CD27 comprised CD4+ naive, central memory, regulatory and stem cell-like memory cells. The germline CDR1 and CDR2 sequences are SNHLY and FYNNEI. The CDR3 has 12 amino acids. V lost 2 bases to trimming and J lost 7 bases, with 6 bases between them.

The receptor was isolated from a man aged 25 to 40 with type 1 diabetes. Sample: naive CD4+ T cells from blood. The chain links TRBV2 to TRBJ2-1; a weak D match, TRBD2 (6 bases). The CDR3 DNA follows: TGTGCCAGCAGTGAACGGGGGAATGAGCAGTTCTTC. Its protein is CASSERGNEQFF. Full variable domain (missing parts from reference TRBV2 and TRBJ2-1): EPEVTQTPSHQVTQMGQEVILRCVPISNHLYFYWYRQILGQKVEFLVSFYNNEISEKSEIFDDQFSVERPDGSNFTLKIRSTKLEDSAMYFCASSERGNEQFFGPGTRLTVL.